Following are 9 T cell receptor beta chains from one sample sequenced in a study of blood T cell repertoires in COVID-19. The data were produced by immunoSEQ multiplex PCR, yet TCRdb's version contains in-frame clones alone and is incomplete. The sample lists roughly 380,000 clones, roughly 90% occurring once. The sample consisted of PBMCs or T cells enriched from blood (not recorded which). These receptors all come from a woman aged 30 to 39 who had been exposed to COVID-19.

The gene calls are TRBV6-5 and TRBJ1-5; D remains ambiguous. CDR1 is MNHEY, CDR2 SVGAGI, per germline. Trimming stripped 0 bases from V and 3 bases from J, with 9 bases between. The CDR3 contains 15 residues. The CDR3 region has the DNA TGTGCCAGCAGTTACTCCGCGGCAGTCAATCAGCCCCAGCATTTT. Encoded protein: CASSYSAAVNQPQHF.

The chain's CDR3 is CASIKGVGSPLHF. In nucleotides, the CDR3 is TGTGCCAGCATTAAAGGGGTTGGTTCACCCCTCCACTTT. The chain links TRBV2 to TRBJ1-6, with a possible D match to TRBD1 (5 bases). The CDR3 sequence is 13 residues long. Germline V lookup: CDR1 SNHLY, CDR2 FYNNEI. V dropped 7 bases and J dropped 9 bases, with 13 bases sitting between them.

The rearrangement uses TRBV28 and TRBJ2-1, with D perhaps matching TRBD2 (6 bases). V dropped 6 bases and J dropped 3 bases, with 24 bases sitting between them. The CDR3 extends over 18 amino acids. Per the germline V gene, CDR1 is MDHEN and CDR2 is SYDVKM. DNA for the CDR3: TGTGCCAGCAGCCCAGTCAAAGGAGGGCCAAATTACTACAATGAGCAGTTCTTC. Its protein is CASSPVKGGPNYYNEQFF.

This clone appeared a single time. This chain connects TRBV6-5 to TRBJ2-1, with D tentatively TRBD2 (6 bases). This CDR3 has 13 amino acids. The V end was cut by 7 bases, the J end by 8 bases, with 15 bases between. Germline V gene data show CDR1 as MNHEY and CDR2 as SVGAGI. The CDR3 nucleotides read TGTGCCAGCAAGCCGGGGGTTCAGCATGAGCAGTTCTTC. Protein sequence: CASKPGVQHEQFF.

This sequence joins TRBV14 and TRBJ2-1; 8 positions agree with TRBD2. Germline-derived CDR1 and CDR2 are SGHDN and FVKESK. The CDR3 has 19 amino acids. V lost 1 base and J lost 1; bases outside the gene matches: 12. The CDR3 DNA reads as TGTGCCAGCAGCCAAGGTCCCTCGGTGAGCGGGGGATCCTACAATGAGCAGTTCTTC. It is translated as CASSQGPSVSGGSYNEQFF.

The genes are TRBV28 and TRBJ2-7, with D uncertain. The CDR3 length is 10 residues. Trimming shortened V by 9 bases and J by 6 bases, and 9 bases separated the two germline ends. The germline V gene has CDR1 MDHEN and CDR2 SYDVKM. The CDR3, as DNA: TGTGCCAGTGCTAGAGGCGAGCAGTACTTC. Encoded protein: CASARGEQYF.

This chain joins TRBV5-4 and TRBJ2-2, with 11 nucleotides matching TRBD2. CDR1 and CDR2 from the germline V gene are SGHNT and YYREEE (reference sequence). Germline trimming cut 0 bases from V and 7 bases from J; bases unmatched to any gene: 5. CDR3 length: 16 amino acids. The DNA of the CDR3 is TGTGCCAGCAGCTTGGCGACTAGCGGGATTAACGGGGAGCTGTTTTTT. Protein product: CASSLATSGINGELFF.

The chain is built from TRBV12-3 or TRBV12-4 and TRBJ1-1; D is unresolved. This CDR3 region has 12 residues. The CDR3 bases are TGTGCGATCGACAAGGGCGGGACTGAAGCTTTCTTT. It is translated as CAIDKGGTEAFF.

The chain links TRBV2 to TRBJ2-2; a weak D match, TRBD2 (6 bases). V shed 3 bases and J shed 9 bases, with 11 bases lying between them. The V gene's germline CDR1 is SNHLY and CDR2 FYNNEI. This CDR3 spans 13 amino acids. CDR3 amino acids: CASSERGVRELFF. The CDR3 nucleotides are TGTGCCAGCAGTGAGCGGGGAGTAAGGGAGCTGTTTTTT.